The table lists the clone carrying this TCR beta chain with a count of one. Its antigen is not known. Recent vaccinations or acute infections were absent in the healthy HIV-negative adult donors. This sample was taken from a study of shared clonotypes between healthy human individuals. Whole-study findings and limits: Non-shared clonotypes were found to have lower generation probabilities than the clonotypes that were shared by all four of the sorted-subset donors.

Germline CDR1 SNHLY, CDR2 FYNNEI. V was clipped by 4 bases and J by 0 bases, with 9 bases between them. The length of the CDR3 is 14 residues. Each subset's genomic DNA was split evenly across several immunoSEQ plates. Using immunoSEQ multiplex PCR, the repertoire was profiled, and TCRdb retains in-frame clones only, with some absent. Here the sample spans 2 million to 2.5 million clones, 90% to 97% being singletons. This sequence was found in a man aged 18 to 30 in good health. Sequencing input: naive CD4+ T cells sorted from blood. Sample subset: CD45RA+ positively selected. The chain carries TRBV2 and TRBJ2-5; D gene ambiguous. The DNA for the CDR3 is TGTGCCAGCAGTGTATTCCGGTACCAAGAGACCCAGTACTTC. Protein: CASSVFRYQETQYF.